The T cell receptor beta chain under discussion was sequenced for a study of T cells expressing NK-cell markers. Study-level background: Each TCR beta repertoire originated in sorted T cells that were CD3+CD56+NKG2C+, CD3+CD56+NKG2C- or CD3+CD56-NKG2C+. Sequenced donors, eight in total, included seven who were HCMV-seropositive and one who was seronegative.

In the case of this clonotype: The antigen remains unidentified.

Study findings and constraints: The CD3+CD56-NKG2C+ fraction of a handful of donors was also led by these clonotypes.

TCR beta cDNA was made by 5'RACE template switching with UMIs. TCRdb reprocessed the 5' RACE reads and keeps a single row for each CDR3 protein, giving no DNA. This sample carries 500,000 or so distinct CDR3 sequences, with less than 4.5% going to the ten biggest clones. The sequence was obtained from a man aged 18 to 29 in good health. Material: blood T cells: a sorted CD56 or NKG2C T cell subset, CD4+ or CD8+ T cells, or bulk PBMC T cells (not recorded which).

CDR3: CSARPPTVVPSNEQFF. V and J are TRBV20-1 and TRBJ2-1; the D call from TCRdb, TRBD2, cannot be confirmed without DNA. The germline V gene has CDR1 DFQATT and CDR2 SNEGSKA (reference sequence). This CDR3 is built from 16 residues.